This entry lists 14 T cell receptor beta chains sequenced from one sample in a study of T cell changes during pregnancy in multiple sclerosis (dated by TCRdb to between 2019 and 2020). Receptor libraries were prepared by the immunoSEQ multiplex PCR assay. Held by TCRdb, this immuneACCESS table contains in-frame sequences only and omits some clones. Under half of the omission traces to an unresolved V gene where checked; the cause of the rest is unknown. The sample has about 46,000 clones on record, 90% to 95% of them singletons. The top ten constitute approximately 2.2% of the sample. The sample consisted of peripheral blood, taken in the third trimester of pregnancy. These receptors came from a female donor with multiple sclerosis, enrolled in a pregnancy study.

This clone showed up just once. The chain uses TRBV7-2 and TRBJ2-7; tentative D call: TRBD2 (6 bases). From germline, CDR1 is SGHTA and CDR2 FQGNSA. The V end was cut by 1 base, the J end by 0 bases, with 10 bases between. This CDR3 has 15 residues. The CDR3 DNA reads as TGTGCCAGCAGCTTAGGGACGGACTACTCCTACGAGCAGTACTTC. This translates into CASSLGTDYSYEQYF.

The V and J genes are TRBV6-5 and TRBJ1-5; D remains unclear. The germline V gene has CDR1 MNHEY and CDR2 SVGAGI. Trimming took 6 bases from V and 4 from J, leaving 10 bases between them. The CDR3 loop spans 13 amino acids. This CDR3 reads CASRPGVNQPQHF. CDR3 DNA sequence: TGTGCCAGCAGACCCGGGGTTAATCAGCCCCAGCATTTT.

This clone was observed a few times. The chain carries TRBV25-1 and TRBJ1-1, with D unclear. CDR3 length: 10 amino acids. V was clipped by 1 base and J by 12 bases, with 6 bases between them. From germline, CDR1 is MGHDK and CDR2 SYGVNS. The CDR3 spells CASSELVTFF. In nucleotides, the CDR3 is TGTGCCAGCAGTGAATTAGTCACTTTCTTT.

This chain connects TRBV7-9 to TRBJ2-5, with D possibly matching TRBD2 (5 bases). V lost 6 bases and J lost 5, with 16 bases in between. The V gene's germline CDR1 is SEHNR and CDR2 FQNEAQ (reference sequence). This CDR3 spans 14 amino acids. Here the CDR3 reads CASSSISGSETQYF. The CDR3 DNA follows: TGTGCCAGCAGTTCTATTTCTGGGAGCGAGACCCAGTACTTC. Supplemented by reference TRBV7-9 and TRBJ2-5, the full variable domain reads DTGVSQNPRHKITKRGQNVTFRCDPISEHNRLYWYRQTLGQGPEFLTYFQNEAQLEKSRLLSDRFSAERPKGSFSTLEIQRTEQGDSAMYLCASSSISGSETQYFGPGTRLLVL.

The chain joins TRBV7-9 to TRBJ2-1; D might be TRBD1 (6 bases). The germline V and J ends were trimmed by 1 base and 1 base, with 8 bases remaining between them. The CDR3 consists of 15 residues. The germline V gene encodes CDR1 SEHNR and CDR2 FQNEAQ (reference sequence). DNA of the CDR3: TGTGCCAGCAGCTTAGGGACAGCTTCCTACAATGAGCAGTTCTTC. Its protein product is CASSLGTASYNEQFF.

This chain uses TRBV5-6 with TRBJ2-3; no clear D gene. The CDR3 is made up of 16 amino acids. Germline V CDR1 and CDR2: SGHDT, YYEEEE. The V gene lost 5 bases and the J gene lost 1 base, with 17 bases spanning the gap. CDR3 protein: CASSEALFMGTDTQYF. The CDR3 nucleotides are TGTGCCAGCAGTGAGGCCCTCTTTATGGGCACAGATACGCAGTATTTT.

The rearrangement links TRBV10-3 to TRBJ2-5; 10 bases fit TRBD1. The CDR3 runs 15 residues. CDR1 and CDR2 (germline): ENHRY, SYGVKD. Unmatched junction bases numbered 6, after V lost 3 bases and J lost 5 bases. This CDR3 reads CAISEGTGDTETQYF. CDR3 DNA sequence: TGTGCCATCAGTGAAGGGACAGGGGATACGGAGACCCAGTACTTC.

The chain is built from TRBV13 and TRBJ2-1, with D possibly matching TRBD1 (5 bases). The germline V gene has CDR1 PRHDT and CDR2 FYEKMQ (reference sequence). Deletions cut 1 base from V and 8 bases from J, with 18 bases between. This CDR3 has 16 residues. The CDR3 loop reads CASSLDGRVQDHEQFF. The CDR3 coding sequence is TGTGCCAGCAGCTTAGATGGCAGGGTGCAGGACCATGAGCAGTTCTTC.

The chain recombines TRBV7-9 with TRBJ1-2; D is unresolved. This CDR3 has 13 residues. Per the germline V gene, CDR1 is SEHNR and CDR2 is FQNEAQ (reference sequence). V gave up 2 bases and J gave up 8 bases, with 12 bases separating them. In DNA form, the CDR3 reads TGTGCCAGCAGCTTACTTGGACTAGAAGGCTACACCTTC. The encoded protein is CASSLLGLEGYTF.

This chain uses TRBV5-6 with TRBJ1-2, with 7 nucleotides matching TRBD1. The germline gives CDR1 SGHDT, CDR2 YYEEEE. The CDR3 is made up of 15 amino acids. Losses at the gene ends were 4 bases for V and 8 bases for J; bases not matched to a gene: 14. CDR3 sequence: CASSMQDRPAWGYTF. DNA of the CDR3: TGTGCCAGCAGCATGCAGGACAGGCCTGCTTGGGGCTACACCTTC.

The genes are TRBV19 and TRBJ1-2, with D possibly matching TRBD1 (6 bases). The CDR3 consists of 13 residues. Germline CDR1 and CDR2: LNHDA and SQIVND (reference sequence). Trimming removed 8 bases from V and 4 bases from J, with 14 bases in between. Here the CDR3 reads CASRPTGAYGYTF. DNA of the CDR3: TGTGCCAGTCGACCGACAGGAGCCTATGGCTACACCTTC. Full variable domain (missing parts from reference TRBV19 and TRBJ1-2): DGGITQSPKYLFRKEGQNVTLSCEQNLNHDAMYWYRQDPGQGLRLIYYSQIVNDFQKGDIAEGYSVSREKKESFPLTVTSAQKNPTAFYLCASRPTGAYGYTFGSGTRLTVV.

A single count supports this clone. The rearrangement joins TRBV27 to TRBJ2-1; 9 positions agree with TRBD2. V was clipped by 7 bases and J by 8 bases; unmatched bases: 15. Germline V gene sequence: CDR1 MNHEY, CDR2 SMNVEV (reference sequence). The CDR3 covers 16 residues. The DNA of the CDR3 is TGTGCCAGCAATCTAGGATTAGCGGGAGTTGACGATGAGCAGTTCTTC. Translated, it gives CASNLGLAGVDDEQFF.

This clone has a single count. This chain uses TRBV11-2 with TRBJ1-1; tentative D call: TRBD1 (5 bases). The CDR3 totals 14 residues. The V gene lost 6 bases and the J gene lost 1 base, with 12 bases spanning the gap. Germline V CDR1 and CDR2: SGHAT, FQNNGV. CDR3 nucleotide sequence: TGTGCCAGCAGACTGGGGCATACGAACACTGAAGCTTTCTTT. Translation: CASRLGHTNTEAFF. The full variable domain, in which reference TRBV11-2 and TRBJ1-1 provide the parts outside the CDR3, is EAGVAQSPRYKIIEKRQSVAFWCNPISGHATLYWYQQILGQGPKLLIQFQNNGVVDDSQLPKDRFSAERLKGVDSTLKIQPAKLEDSAVYLCASRLGHTNTEAFFGQGTRLTVV.

The chain has TRBV9 and TRBJ1-1; a possible D gene is TRBD1 (5 bases). Trimming cost V 4 bases and J 1 base, with 14 bases left between them. CDR3 length equals 15 residues. Germline CDR1 SGDLS, CDR2 YYNGEE. The DNA of the CDR3 is TGTGCCAGCAGCAAGGGGCGGGGAACGAACACTGAAGCTTTCTTT. The encoded protein is CASSKGRGTNTEAFF. Full variable domain (outside the CDR3, taken from reference TRBV9 and TRBJ1-1): DSGVTQTPKHLITATGQRVTLRCSPRSGDLSVYWYQQSLDQGLQFLIQYYNGEERAKGNILERFSAQQFPDLHSELNLSSLELGDSALYFCASSKGRGTNTEAFFGQGTRLTVV.